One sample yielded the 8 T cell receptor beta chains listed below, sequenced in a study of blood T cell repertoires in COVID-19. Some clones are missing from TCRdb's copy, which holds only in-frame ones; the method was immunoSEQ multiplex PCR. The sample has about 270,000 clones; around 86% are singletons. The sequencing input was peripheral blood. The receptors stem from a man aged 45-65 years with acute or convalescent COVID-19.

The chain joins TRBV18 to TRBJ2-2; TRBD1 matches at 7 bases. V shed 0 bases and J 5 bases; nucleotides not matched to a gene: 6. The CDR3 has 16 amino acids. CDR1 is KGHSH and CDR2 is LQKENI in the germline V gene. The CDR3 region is CASSPPGTVLTGELFF. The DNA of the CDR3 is TGTGCCAGCTCACCACCCGGGACAGTTTTAACCGGGGAGCTGTTTTTT.

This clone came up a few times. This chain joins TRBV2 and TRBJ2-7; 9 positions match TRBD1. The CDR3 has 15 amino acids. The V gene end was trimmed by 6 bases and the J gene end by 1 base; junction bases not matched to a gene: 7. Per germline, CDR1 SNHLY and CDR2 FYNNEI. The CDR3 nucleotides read TGTGCCAGCAGCTACCGGGACAGGGCTTCCTACGAGCAGTACTTC. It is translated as CASSYRDRASYEQYF.

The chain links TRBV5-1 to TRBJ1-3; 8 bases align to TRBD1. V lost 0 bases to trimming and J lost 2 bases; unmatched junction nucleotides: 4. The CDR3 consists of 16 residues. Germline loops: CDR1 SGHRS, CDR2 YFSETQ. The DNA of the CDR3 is TGCGCCAGCAGCTTGGAAGGGACAGGCGCTGGAAACACCATATATTTT. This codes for CASSLEGTGAGNTIYF.

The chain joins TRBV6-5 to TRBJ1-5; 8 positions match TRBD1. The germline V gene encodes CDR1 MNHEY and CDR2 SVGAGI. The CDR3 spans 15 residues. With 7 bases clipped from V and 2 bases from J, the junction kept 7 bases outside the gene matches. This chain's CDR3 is CASTRGQGGNQPQHF. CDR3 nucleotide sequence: TGTGCCAGCACCCGAGGACAGGGAGGCAATCAGCCCCAGCATTTT.

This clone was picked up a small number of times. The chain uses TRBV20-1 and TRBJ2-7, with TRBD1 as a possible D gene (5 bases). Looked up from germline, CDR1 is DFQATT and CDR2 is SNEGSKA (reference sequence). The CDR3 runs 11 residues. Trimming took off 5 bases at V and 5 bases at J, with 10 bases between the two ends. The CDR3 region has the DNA TGCAGTGCTGGGTCAGGGCACGAGCAGTACTTC. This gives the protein CSAGSGHEQYF.

The CDR3 here is CASSYETGGYLYEQYF. CDR3 sequence (DNA): TGTGCCAGCAGCTACGAGACAGGGGGCTATCTCTACGAGCAGTACTTC. The V gene is TRBV3-1 (or the pseudogene TRBV3-2), the J gene TRBJ2-7, with TRBD1 matching 10 bases. The CDR3 covers 16 residues. The V segment lost 5 bases and the J segment 3 bases; nucleotides outside the gene matches: 10. Germline loops: CDR1 LGHDT, CDR2 YNNKEL (reference sequence).

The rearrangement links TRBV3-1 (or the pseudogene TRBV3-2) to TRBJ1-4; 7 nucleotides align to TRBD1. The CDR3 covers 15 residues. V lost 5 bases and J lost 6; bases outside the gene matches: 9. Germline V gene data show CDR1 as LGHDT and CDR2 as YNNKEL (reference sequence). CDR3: CASSVITGADEKLFF. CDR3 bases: TGTGCCAGCAGCGTTATAACAGGGGCGGATGAAAAACTGTTTTTT.

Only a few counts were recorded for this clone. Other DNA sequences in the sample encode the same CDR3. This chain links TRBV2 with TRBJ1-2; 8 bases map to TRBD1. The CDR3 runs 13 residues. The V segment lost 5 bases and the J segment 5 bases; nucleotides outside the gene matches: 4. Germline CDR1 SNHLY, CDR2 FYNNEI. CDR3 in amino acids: CASSLGQGYGYTF. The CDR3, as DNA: TGTGCCAGCAGTCTCGGACAGGGATATGGCTACACCTTC.